Following are 2 T cell receptor beta chains from one sample sequenced in a study of T-cell memory formation after mild COVID-19. MiXCR, run by TCRdb on the 5' RACE reads, gives a single entry per CDR3 protein. Of about 620,000 distinct CDR3 sequences listed, approximately 18% are singletons. Material: PBMCs or a T cell subset sorted from them (not recorded which). These receptors originate from an adult woman who had mild COVID-19 (a few samples of this study predate the infection). Cell type and time point are not known.

The chain joins TRBV7-9 to TRBJ1-4; TRBD1 matches at 7 bases. V lost 4 bases, J lost 6 bases, and 8 bases stayed unmatched. The CDR3 is 15 residues long. The germline CDR1 and CDR2 sequences are SEHNR and FQNEAQ (reference sequence). CDR3 DNA: TGTGCCAGCAGCTCCTTACAGGGGCGTCATGAAAAACTGTTTTTT. Its protein is CASSSLQGRHEKLFF.

This clonotype was counted between two and nine times. The chain links TRBV5-1 to TRBJ1-2; D remains unclear. CDR1 is SGHRS and CDR2 is YFSETQ in the germline V gene. V shed 4 bases and J shed 0 bases, with 10 bases lying between them. This CDR3 comprises 14 residues. CDR3 sequence: CASSEAAANYGYTF. The CDR3 coding sequence is TGCGCCAGCAGCGAGGCAGCGGCTAACTATGGCTACACCTTC.